The clone carrying this T cell receptor (beta chain) came up once. What it recognizes is unknown. The sample originates from a study of cytomegalovirus exposure and HLA in healthy donors. Primers for the PCR totalled 60 Vbeta and 13 Jbeta. Assay used: immunoSEQ multiplex PCR; TCRdb lists only in-frame clones, some missing. The table includes around 210,000 clones, around 78% detected once. CDR1 and CDR2 from the germline V gene are ENHRY and SYGVKD. V dropped 5 bases and J dropped 0; count of bases not matched to a gene: 6. There are 16 residues in the CDR3. Study-wide results and limits: TCR association rates varied by HLA locus in a later analysis, with DRB1 highest and HLA-C lowest. Associated with cytomegalovirus, according to the listing, were some 150 TCR beta chains. In vitro checks showed that three CMV-associated chains really do target CMV antigens.

This TCR was recovered from a boy between 10 and 17 years old in good health and CMV-seronegative. The chain has TRBV10-3 and TRBJ2-1; TRBD2 matches 8 bases. The material sequenced was PBMCs. CDR3 amino acids: CAISLSGTRSYNEQFF. As DNA, the CDR3 is TGTGCCATCAGTCTTAGCGGGACTCGCTCCTACAATGAGCAGTTCTTC.